Following are 25 T cell receptor beta chains from one sample sequenced in a study of T cells in Graves' hyperthyroidism and ophthalmopathy. RNA transcripts provided the source from which TCR beta CDR3 regions were amplified. HTBI primers were employed in a first-round RT-PCR of the TCR CDR3. TCRdb recomputed calls from the multiplex PCR reads with MiXCR, one row per CDR3 protein. Of a few hundred thousand distinct CDR3 sequences listed, roughly 20% are singletons. The sample consisted of blood. These receptors came from a man between 18 and 29 years old with Graves' ophthalmopathy.

As concerns this clonotype: Just one base apart from a much larger clone, this may be a read error. This chain joins TRBV7-9 and TRBJ2-5; D might be TRBD1 (6 bases). Germline V lookup: CDR1 SEHNR, CDR2 FQNEAQ (reference sequence). V was trimmed by 5 bases and J by 8 bases, leaving 18 bases between them. The CDR3 totals 14 residues. Here the CDR3 DNA reads TGTGCCAGCAGCCCGTGGAACAGGGACGTAACCCAGTACTTC. Translated, it gives CASSPWNRDVTQYF. Supplemented by reference TRBV7-9 and TRBJ2-5, the full variable domain reads DTGVSQNPRHKITKRGQNVTFRCDPISEHNRLYWYRQTLGQGPEFLTYFQNEAQLEKSRLLSDRFSAERPKGSFSTLEIQRTEQGDSAMYLCASSPWNRDVTQYFGPGTRLLVL.

This clonotype was observed many times. This sequence joins TRBV6-1 and TRBJ2-7; D may be TRBD1 (6 bases). V lost 5 bases to trimming and J lost 5 bases, with 10 bases between them. The CDR3 is made up of 12 amino acids. Germline V gene lookup returns CDR1 MNHNS and CDR2 SASEGT. The CDR3 loop reads CASSTPGDEQYF. The CDR3 nucleotides read TGTGCCAGCAGTACACCAGGGGACGAGCAGTACTTC.

This clonotype has at least ten counts. The gene calls are TRBV7-8 and TRBJ1-5; possible D gene TRBD1, 5 bases. V was shortened by 5 bases and J by 8 bases, with 16 bases between the two germline ends. The germline CDR1 and CDR2 sequences are SGHVS and FQNEAQ. The CDR3 consists of 14 residues. Here the CDR3 DNA reads TGTGCCAGCAGCGAAAATGCCCTCAGGGAGCCCCAGCATTTT. Protein product: CASSENALREPQHF.

This rearrangement joins TRBV24-1 to TRBJ1-4; D may be TRBD1 (5 bases). This CDR3 is 14 amino acids long. CDR1 and CDR2 from the germline V gene are KGHDR and SFDVKD. Trimming shortened V by 5 bases and J by 8 bases, and 14 bases separated the two germline ends. The CDR3 protein is CATSAGDLEEKLFF. The DNA of the CDR3 is TGTGCCACCAGTGCGGGGGACCTGGAGGAAAAACTGTTTTTT.

V is TRBV7-9 and J is TRBJ2-7; maybe TRBD2 (6 bases). The germline V gene encodes CDR1 SEHNR and CDR2 FQNEAQ (reference sequence). Trimming left V 2 bases short and J 0 bases short, with 29 bases between. The CDR3 is 21 residues long. CDR3 loop: CASSLISAPGLDYQSSYEQYF. CDR3 in DNA: TGTGCCAGCAGCTTAATATCGGCTCCGGGGTTGGACTACCAGAGCTCCTACGAGCAGTACTTC.

The chain links TRBV12-3 or TRBV12-4 to TRBJ1-1; no clear D. The CDR3 is 11 residues long. V was pared by 4 bases and J by 12 bases, with 12 bases between. CDR3 bases: TGTGCCAGCAGTTACCACAGTCAACCTTTCTTT. As protein: CASSYHSQPFF.

This clonotype was seen many times. V usage is TRBV12-3 or TRBV12-4 and J usage is TRBJ1-5; no firm D call. Trimming cost V 4 bases and J 6 bases, with 19 bases left between them. The CDR3 extends over 16 amino acids. CDR3 bases: TGTGCCAGCAGTTCCTCGGCGCAGGCAGGCGCTCAGCCCCAGCATTTT. It is translated as CASSSSAQAGAQPQHF.

This sequence joins TRBV24-1 and TRBJ2-5; either TRBD1 or TRBD2 may supply D (7 bases each). V was cut by 10 bases and J by 2 bases, with 13 bases left in between. The germline V gene encodes CDR1 KGHDR and CDR2 SFDVKD. This CDR3 contains 13 residues. CDR3 sequence reads: CATQRDSQETQYF. CDR3 sequence (DNA): TGTGCCACTCAGCGGGACAGTCAAGAGACCCAGTACTTC.

This clonotype was seen a few times. V is TRBV18 and J is TRBJ2-7, with 14 bases fitting TRBD2. This CDR3 spans 15 amino acids. Germline assignment: CDR1 KGHSH and CDR2 LQKENI. V lost 8 bases to trimming and J lost 3 bases; unmatched junction nucleotides: 6. The CDR3 protein is CASTSGLAGGYEQYF. The CDR3 bases are TGTGCCAGCACCTCTGGACTAGCGGGGGGCTACGAGCAGTACTTC.

This clonotype was recorded many times. The J gene is TRBJ2-5, the V gene TRBV3-1; a weak D match, TRBD1 (6 bases). This CDR3 has 12 residues. The V end lost 5 bases, the J end lost 9 bases, and 13 bases lay between the germline ends. Germline CDR1 LGHDT, CDR2 YNNKEL (reference sequence). The DNA of the CDR3 is TGTGCCAGCAGCTTCTCACAGGGCCCCCAGTACTTC. Protein sequence: CASSFSQGPQYF.

There are many counts of this clonotype. As DNA, the CDR3 is TGTGCCAGCAGCCTTAGGACAGGGTCGGTGAACACTGAAGCTTTCTTT. Encoded protein: CASSLRTGSVNTEAFF. The chain uses TRBV7-9 and TRBJ1-1; TRBD1 matches at 8 bases. This CDR3 has 16 amino acids. Trimming took 5 bases from V and 0 from J; bases not matched to a gene: 8. The germline gives CDR1 SEHNR, CDR2 FQNEAQ (reference sequence).

Only one count was recorded for this clonotype. This rearrangement joins TRBV4-1 to TRBJ2-7, with 7 bases that match TRBD2. Trimming cost V 6 bases and J 0 bases; bases outside gene matches: 8. The germline V gene has CDR1 MGHRA and CDR2 YSYEKL. The CDR3 consists of 15 residues. DNA of the CDR3: TGCGCCAGCAGTTTGACTAGCTCCCTCTCCTACGAGCAGTACTTC. Encoded protein: CASSLTSSLSYEQYF.

This clonotype was recorded many times. The chain recombines TRBV2 with TRBJ1-1; D not certain. The V and J ends lost 4 bases and 0 bases respectively, with 12 bases between them. Germline CDR1 and CDR2: SNHLY and FYNNEI. CDR3 length: 15 amino acids. Written as DNA, the CDR3 is TGTGCCAGCAGTGGTAGTTGGCGGATGAACACTGAAGCTTTCTTT. Protein sequence: CASSGSWRMNTEAFF.

This chain connects TRBV29-1 to TRBJ1-1, with TRBD1 identical over 9 bases. This CDR3 is 15 amino acids long. Germline V gives CDR1 SQVTM, CDR2 ANQGSEA. V shed 8 bases and J 11 bases; nucleotides not matched to a gene: 21. The CDR3 DNA sequence: TGCAGCACTTTAAGTTCCGGGACAGGGCTTTTGCGGGCTTTCTTT. Translating it yields CSTLSSGTGLLRAFF.

The sample holds many counts of this clonotype. The V call is TRBV27, the J call TRBJ2-1; tentative D call: TRBD2 (5 bases). With 6 bases removed from V and 8 bases from J, the gap between germline ends came to 14 bases. CDR1 and CDR2 (germline): MNHEY, SMNVEV (reference sequence). The CDR3 contains 13 residues. The CDR3 region is CASSSGPGDEQFF. In DNA, the CDR3 is TGTGCCAGCAGCTCCGGGCCCGGGGATGAGCAGTTCTTC.

The gene calls are TRBV4-1 and TRBJ2-2; no firm D call. Germline V gene lookup returns CDR1 MGHRA and CDR2 YSYEKL. The CDR3 loop spans 14 amino acids. Trimming removed 4 bases at V and 6 bases at J, with 12 bases between. CDR3 residues: CASSPGRPAGELFF. DNA for the CDR3: TGCGCCAGCAGCCCGGGCAGGCCCGCCGGGGAGCTGTTTTTT.

This chain links TRBV28 with TRBJ2-1; 8 nucleotides match TRBD1. The germline V gene has CDR1 MDHEN and CDR2 SYDVKM. V lost 6 bases and J lost 5; bases outside the gene matches: 6. The CDR3 runs to 14 residues. CDR3 protein: CASSSDRVHNEQFF. The CDR3 bases are TGTGCCAGCAGCTCGGACAGGGTACACAATGAGCAGTTCTTC.

The V call is TRBV27, the J call TRBJ2-7; TRBD2 agrees at 7 bases. Germline CDR1 MNHEY, CDR2 SMNVEV (reference sequence). The CDR3 consists of 15 residues. The V and J ends lost 3 bases and 2 bases, in that order; junction bases with no gene match: 7. The CDR3 loop is CASSFGGGLAYEQYF. The CDR3 DNA follows: TGTGCCAGCAGTTTCGGGGGAGGGCTTGCCTACGAGCAGTACTTC.

This clonotype was picked up many times. The chain uses TRBV6-1 and TRBJ1-6; D may be TRBD1 (6 bases). Germline V gene sequence: CDR1 MNHNS, CDR2 SASEGT. The CDR3 has 15 amino acids. Between the trimmed V and J ends, which lost 10 bases and 0 bases, there was a span of 13 bases. The CDR3 DNA reads TGTGCCACGAAGACAGGCGCCTCCTATAATTCACCCCTCCACTTT. Translating gives CATKTGASYNSPLHF.

This clonotype has ten or more counts. The CDR3 DNA sequence: TGTGCCAGCAGCCGACAGGGGAACACTGAAGCTTTCTTT. Translating it yields CASSRQGNTEAFF. This chain uses TRBV12-3 or TRBV12-4 with TRBJ1-1; 7 nucleotides match TRBD1. This CDR3 spans 13 amino acids. After removal of 6 bases from V and 1 base from J, the junction contained 2 bases not matched to a gene.

In its sample, this clonotype was seen many times. The chain links TRBV11-2 to TRBJ2-1; no firm D call. Trimming took 5 bases from V and 1 from J, leaving 15 bases between them. The CDR3 is 16 residues long. Germline lookup yields CDR1 SGHAT and CDR2 FQNNGV. The CDR3: CASSRSSWGSYNEQFF. The CDR3 DNA reads as TGTGCCAGCAGCAGATCCTCGTGGGGTTCCTACAATGAGCAGTTCTTC.

Many counts were recorded for this clonotype. The V gene is TRBV7-3, the J gene TRBJ2-7; 8 nucleotides agree with TRBD1. V was clipped by 2 bases and J by 6 bases; unmatched bases: 6. Looked up from germline, CDR1 is SGHTA and CDR2 is FQGTGA. This CDR3 region has 14 residues. CDR3 protein: CASSLDRGGGEQYF. The CDR3 nucleotides read TGTGCCAGCAGCTTAGACAGGGGAGGTGGCGAGCAGTACTTC.

This clonotype was observed a handful of times. The chain employs TRBV7-9 and TRBJ2-5; 7 bases line up with TRBD2. The V and J ends lost 5 bases and 5 bases, in that order; junction bases with no gene match: 8. The length of the CDR3 is 14 residues. Germline loops: CDR1 SEHNR, CDR2 FQNEAQ (reference sequence). CDR3 amino acids: CASSRDYKRETQYF. The CDR3 DNA is TGTGCCAGCAGCCGGGACTATAAGAGGGAGACCCAGTACTTC. The full variable domain, its missing parts supplied by reference TRBV7-9 and TRBJ2-5, is DTGVSQNPRHKITKRGQNVTFRCDPISEHNRLYWYRQTLGQGPEFLTYFQNEAQLEKSRLLSDRFSAERPKGSFSTLEIQRTEQGDSAMYLCASSRDYKRETQYFGPGTRLLVL.

This clonotype was detected ten times or more. The chain recombines TRBV28 with TRBJ1-1; weak D call: TRBD1 (6 bases). V lost 3 bases, J lost 1 base, and 12 bases lay in between. The germline V gene has CDR1 MDHEN and CDR2 SYDVKM. This CDR3 region has 15 residues. The chain's CDR3 is CASSFQGLWNTEAFF. The CDR3 coding sequence is TGTGCCAGCAGTTTTCAGGGGCTATGGAACACTGAAGCTTTCTTT.

This clonotype was seen repeatedly, ten times or more. The genes are TRBV5-1 and TRBJ1-1, with 7 positions matching TRBD1. CDR3 length: 15 residues. Germline V gene data show CDR1 as SGHRS and CDR2 as YFSETQ. With V trimmed by 0 bases and J by 3 bases, 5 bases remained unmatched. CDR3 sequence: CASSLAGQWDTEAFF. In nucleotides, the CDR3 is TGCGCCAGCAGCTTGGCGGGACAGTGGGACACTGAAGCTTTCTTT. Variable domain in full (rest from reference TRBV5-1 and TRBJ1-1): KAGVTQTPRYLIKTRGQQVTLSCSPISGHRSVSWYQQTPGQGLQFLFEYFSETQRNKGNFPGRFSGRQFSNSRSEMNVSTLELGDSALYLCASSLAGQWDTEAFFGQGTRLTVV.